This TCR beta chain was found in a study of vaccination effects on CD4 cells after COVID-19. Within the ViraFEST assay, antigen-specific CD4+ T cells underwent expansion with viral peptide pools prior to sequencing. Subsequent to less than 13 days of culture, CD4+ T cells were isolated. The vaccine given was either BNT162b2 or mRNA-1273, in two doses. The authors replaced half the medium with IL-2 medium on days 3 and 7. Sequenced by immunoSEQ multiplex PCR; TCRdb stores in-frame clones only, minus some. The sample includes roughly 32,000 clones, roughly two thirds of them seen just once. The sample holds a few counts of this clone. Antigen specificity is unknown. Specimen: CD4+ T cells from PBMCs cultured with HCoV-229E spike peptides, collected after COVID-19 vaccination. This TCR was sampled from a human donor who received a COVID-19 vaccine.

CDR3 sequence (DNA): TGCGCCAGCAGCCAAGAAGAGGCGGGGACCTATGGCTACACCTTC. It codes for CASSQEEAGTYGYTF. The chain links TRBV4-1 to TRBJ1-2; D is perhaps TRBD1 (5 bases). V was clipped by 0 bases and J by 4 bases, with 12 bases between them. This CDR3 is built from 15 residues. The germline V gene has CDR1 MGHRA and CDR2 YSYEKL.